Included here is one TCR beta chain sequence, with context. Each CDR3 protein is one row after TCRdb ran MiXCR on the 5' RACE reads. Of fewer than 550,000 distinct CDR3 sequences listed, 20% are singletons. This entry comes from a study of T-cell memory formation after mild COVID-19. This receptor was identified in an adult woman who had mild COVID-19 (a few samples of this study predate the infection). Cell type and time point are not known. The sequenced sample was PBMCs or a T cell subset sorted from them (not recorded which).

The CDR3 sequence: CASSYFGFGQRENSPLHF. DNA of the CDR3: TGTGCCAGCAGTTACTTTGGTTTTGGACAGAGAGAGAATTCACCCCTCCACTTT. The rearrangement links TRBV6-5 to TRBJ1-6, with D perhaps matching TRBD1 (6 bases). Trimming removed 1 base at V and 7 bases at J, with 20 bases between. Germline lookup yields CDR1 MNHEY and CDR2 SVGAGI. CDR3 length: 18 residues.